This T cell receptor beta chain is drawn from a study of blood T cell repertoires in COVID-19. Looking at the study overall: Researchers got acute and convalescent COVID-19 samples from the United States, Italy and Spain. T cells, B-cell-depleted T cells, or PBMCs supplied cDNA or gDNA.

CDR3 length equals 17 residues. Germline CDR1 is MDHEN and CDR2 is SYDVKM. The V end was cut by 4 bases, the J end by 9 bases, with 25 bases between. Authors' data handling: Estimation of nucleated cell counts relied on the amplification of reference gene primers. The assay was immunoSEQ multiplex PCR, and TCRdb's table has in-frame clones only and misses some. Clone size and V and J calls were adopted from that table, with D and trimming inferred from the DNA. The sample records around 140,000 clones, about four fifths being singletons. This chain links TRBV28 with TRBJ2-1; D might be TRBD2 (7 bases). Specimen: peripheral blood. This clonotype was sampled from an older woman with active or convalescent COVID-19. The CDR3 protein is CASSSPFSSGGFGEQFF. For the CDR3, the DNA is TGTGCCAGCAGTTCTCCCTTCTCATCGGGGGGCTTCGGTGAGCAGTTCTTC.